The sequence of this T cell receptor beta chain was determined in a study of human T cells and chemical hapten exposure. Points from the study as a whole: Those TCRs sitting above 1 in 1000 frequency stayed the same with DPC sensitization.

The table lists this clonotype with many counts. Its target is not known. Sample time point: patch test 1, 2 weeks after DPC sensitization. Sample treatment: therapeutic diphenylcyclopropenone sensitization with weekly scalp DPC. Trimming shortened V by 5 bases and J by 0 bases, and 11 bases separated the two germline ends. The CDR3 is 15 residues long. Germline V gives CDR1 SEHNR, CDR2 FQNEAQ (reference sequence). Each CDR3 protein is one row after TCRdb ran MiXCR on the RACE reads. The sample comprises about 120,000 distinct CDR3 sequences, approximately 14% of which are singletons, and 0.7% to 0.95% rests with the top ten.

The material sequenced was whole blood, taken in connection with sensitization to the hapten diphenylcyclopropenone (DPC). The V gene is TRBV7-9, the J gene TRBJ2-1; maybe TRBD1 (5 bases). The source is a man in his late teens or twenties with alopecia areata. Some clones in this sample may be carry-over from other donors' samples. CDR3 sequence (DNA): TGTGCCAGCAGCCCAGGGATTGGCTCCTACAATGAGCAGTTCTTC. Translated: CASSPGIGSYNEQFF.